The sequence of this T cell receptor (beta chain) was determined in a study of blood T cell repertoires in COVID-19. Study background: Spain, Italy and the United States supplied samples that represented acute and convalescent COVID-19.

The V and J ends lost 0 bases and 2 bases respectively, with 18 bases between them. The CDR3 has 17 residues. CDR1 is SGHRS and CDR2 is YFSETQ in the germline V gene. Recovered participants had two consecutive negative NP/OP PCR tests, healthcare professional clearance, or symptom resolution. In the authors' workflow: Estimation of nucleated cell counts was performed using reference gene primer amplification. TCRdb's table, derived via immunoSEQ multiplex PCR, lists solely in-frame clones and lacks some. The DNA was the basis for D and trimming; V, J and clone size are from that table. Here the sample spans a few hundred thousand clones, approximately 86% being singletons.

The specimen was PBMCs or T cells enriched from blood (not recorded which). The receptor was derived from a woman in her twenties or thirties who had recovered from COVID-19. The chain is built from TRBV5-1 and TRBJ2-7; possible D gene TRBD1, 6 bases. This chain's CDR3 is CASSLAPWGQGPYEQYF. The DNA for the CDR3 is TGCGCCAGCAGCTTGGCCCCGTGGGGGCAGGGGCCCTACGAGCAGTACTTC.